The 21 T cell receptor beta chains listed next were all sequenced from one sample in a study of a mutant IDH1 vaccine in newly diagnosed glioma. Their recognized antigens are unknown. Clones were sequenced by immunoSEQ multiplex PCR, and TCRdb holds only the in-frame ones, with some missing. The table lists under 30,000 clones, approximately 80% of them singletons. Time point: week 5, during vaccination. Each dose of the vaccine consisted of 300 ug of mutant IDH1 20-mer peptide, with topical imiquimod. The sample consisted of PBMCs, taken from a glioma patient whose treatment included an IDH1 peptide vaccine. The receptors here all came from a man aged 35 to 55 with glioma.

DNA for the CDR3: TGTGCCAGCAGCTCACGGGACGGCAGCACCGGGGAGCTGTTTTTT. Translated: CASSSRDGSTGELFF. This chain joins TRBV7-9 and TRBJ2-2; D may correspond to TRBD1 or TRBD2 (5 bases each). In germline, CDR1 is SEHNR, CDR2 FQNEAQ (reference sequence). The CDR3 is 15 residues long. Trimming cost V 4 bases and J 4 bases, with 13 bases left between them. Complete variable domain (other parts from reference TRBV7-9 and TRBJ2-2): DTGVSQNPRHKITKRGQNVTFRCDPISEHNRLYWYRQTLGQGPEFLTYFQNEAQLEKSRLLSDRFSAERPKGSFSTLEIQRTEQGDSAMYLCASSSRDGSTGELFFGEGSRLTVL.

The chain couples TRBV27 to TRBJ2-2; a possible D gene is TRBD2 (5 bases). The CDR3 covers 13 residues. Germline-derived CDR1 and CDR2 are MNHEY and SMNVEV (reference sequence). V lost 4 bases and J lost 3, with 6 bases in between. The CDR3 region has the DNA TGTGCCAGCAGTTCGAGGGACACCGGGGAGCTGTTTTTT. Translated, it gives CASSSRDTGELFF.

V and J are TRBV7-8 and TRBJ2-7; possible D gene TRBD2, 7 bases. This CDR3 has 14 amino acids. The germline V gene encodes CDR1 SGHVS and CDR2 FQNEAQ. Trimming took 5 bases from V and 3 from J, leaving 14 bases between them. The CDR3, as DNA: TGTGCCAGCAGCCACCTGGGAGGGGGCTACGAGCAGTACTTC. Translated: CASSHLGGGYEQYF.

Only a few counts were recorded for this clone. CDR3 loop: CASSQLGAPSEQFF. For the CDR3, the DNA is TGTGCCAGCAGCCAACTAGGGGCCCCCTCGGAGCAGTTCTTC. The rearrangement joins TRBV16 to TRBJ2-1; possible D gene TRBD1, 5 bases. The CDR3 is made up of 14 amino acids. Trimming removed 2 bases at V and 10 bases at J, with 15 bases between. Germline V lookup: CDR1 KGHSY, CDR2 FQNENV.

This clone was observed once. The genes are TRBV7-9 and TRBJ2-7; 9 nucleotides match TRBD1. Germline lookup yields CDR1 SEHNR and CDR2 FQNEAQ (reference sequence). There are 16 residues in the CDR3. V lost 4 bases, J lost 0 bases, and 7 bases stayed unmatched. The CDR3 region has the DNA TGTGCCAGCAGCTCCTTGGACAGGGGACTCTCCTACGAGCAGTACTTC. As protein: CASSSLDRGLSYEQYF.

The chain has TRBV21-1 and TRBJ1-6. TRBV21-1 is flagged as a pseudogene. There are 12 residues in the CDR3. The chain's CDR3 is CASSKGNSPLHF. The CDR3 bases are TGTGCCAGCAGCAAAGGAAATTCACCCCTCCACTTT.

The CDR3 spells CSVEGVGNEQFF. The CDR3 DNA sequence: TGCAGCGTTGAAGGAGTGGGCAATGAGCAGTTCTTC. The V call is TRBV29-1, the J call TRBJ2-1; D unclear. CDR1 SQVTM and CDR2 ANQGSEA come from the germline V gene. V was cut by 1 base and J by 6 bases, with 7 bases left in between. CDR3 length: 12 amino acids.

This chain joins TRBV7-9 and TRBJ2-1; 12 nucleotides agree with TRBD2. There are 18 residues in the CDR3. V lost 5 bases, J lost 6 bases, and 14 bases stayed unmatched. Germline lookup yields CDR1 SEHNR and CDR2 FQNEAQ (reference sequence). This chain's CDR3 is CASSKLPTSGSRVNEQFF. CDR3 DNA: TGTGCCAGCAGCAAGCTCCCGACTAGCGGGAGTCGGGTCAATGAGCAGTTCTTC.

The chain employs TRBV27 and TRBJ1-3; D not resolved. Germline CDR1 MNHEY, CDR2 SMNVEV (reference sequence). The ends were cut back, 11 bases at V and 0 bases at J, with 8 bases in the middle. CDR3 size: 12 residues. DNA of the CDR3: TGTGCCCGTGGAAGCTCTGGAAACACCATATATTTT. Translation: CARGSSGNTIYF.

The V and J genes are TRBV18 and TRBJ2-5; D call uncertain. V gave up 0 bases and J gave up 5 bases, with 10 bases separating them. CDR3 length: 14 amino acids. CDR1 KGHSH and CDR2 LQKENI come from the germline V gene. The CDR3 DNA reads TGTGCCAGCTCACCACCGGTGATTGGGGAGACCCAGTACTTC. Translated, it gives CASSPPVIGETQYF. The complete variable domain, with remaining parts taken from reference TRBV18 and TRBJ2-5, reads NAGVMQNPRHLVRRRGQEARLRCSPMKGHSHVYWYRQLPEEGLKFMVYLQKENIIDESGMPKERFSAEFPKEGPSILRIQQVVRGDSAAYFCASSPPVIGETQYFGPGTRLLVL.

The chain recombines TRBV2 with TRBJ1-1; D is uncertain. V lost 0 bases, J lost 3 bases, and 5 bases lay in between. The germline V gene has CDR1 SNHLY and CDR2 FYNNEI. This CDR3 region has 13 residues. The chain's CDR3 is CASSEAKYTEAFF. CDR3 sequence (DNA): TGTGCCAGCAGTGAAGCGAAGTACACTGAAGCTTTCTTT.

The chain uses TRBV6-1 and TRBJ1-1, with D tentatively TRBD1 (6 bases). The CDR3 length is 13 residues. Germline assignment: CDR1 MNHNS and CDR2 SASEGT. The germline V and J ends were trimmed by 6 bases and 1 base, with 9 bases remaining between them. CDR3 coding DNA: TGTGCCAGCAGCACGACAGGGAACACTGAAGCTTTCTTT. It codes for CASSTTGNTEAFF.

The rearrangement links TRBV6-5 to TRBJ1-6; D unresolved. The V end lost 0 bases, the J end lost 6 bases, and 12 bases lay between the germline ends. The V gene's germline CDR1 is MNHEY and CDR2 SVGAGI. The CDR3 runs to 16 residues. The CDR3 bases are TGTGCCAGCAGTTACTCGAGACGGATTCCTAATTCACCCCTCCACTTT. Amino acids: CASSYSRRIPNSPLHF.

This clone was seen once. The rearrangement uses TRBV19 and TRBJ2-7; the D gene is possibly TRBD2 (6 bases). The CDR3 covers 14 residues. Germline CDR1 is LNHDA and CDR2 is SQIVND (reference sequence). The V and J ends lost 8 bases and 0 bases respectively, with 14 bases between them. The CDR3 region has the DNA TGTGCCAGTGCGTCGGCGGGGAACTCCTACGAGCAGTACTTC. Amino acid sequence: CASASAGNSYEQYF. Full variable domain (missing parts from reference TRBV19 and TRBJ2-7): DGGITQSPKYLFRKEGQNVTLSCEQNLNHDAMYWYRQDPGQGLRLIYYSQIVNDFQKGDIAEGYSVSREKKESFPLTVTSAQKNPTAFYLCASASAGNSYEQYFGPGTRLTVT.

This clone occurred a few times. The chain employs TRBV9 and TRBJ2-3, with unresolved D. Trimming stripped 3 bases from V and 3 bases from J, with 26 bases between. CDR1 SGDLS and CDR2 YYNGEE come from the germline V gene. The CDR3 totals 19 residues. The CDR3 bases are TGTGCCAGCAGCGCCCAGTCTCATAGCCGCAACCCCGGAACAGATACGCAGTATTTT. The encoded protein is CASSAQSHSRNPGTDTQYF.

The CDR3 protein is CASSLAPRGEYEQYV. The CDR3 DNA reads as TGTGCCAGCAGTCTAGCTCCCCGGGGGGAGTACGAGCAGTACGTC. The chain carries TRBV28 and TRBJ2-7, with 7 bases that match TRBD2. Germline V lookup: CDR1 MDHEN, CDR2 SYDVKM. This CDR3 has 15 amino acids. The V segment lost 5 bases and the J segment 4 bases; nucleotides outside the gene matches: 11.

The chain employs TRBV7-9 and TRBJ1-1; D is possibly TRBD1 (5 bases). The V end was cut by 6 bases, the J end by 3 bases, with 8 bases between. This CDR3 is built from 12 residues. CDR1 is SEHNR and CDR2 is FQNEAQ in the germline V gene (reference sequence). CDR3 protein: CASRSRDTEAFF. CDR3 DNA sequence: TGTGCCAGCAGGTCCAGGGACACTGAAGCTTTCTTT.

This clone was found a few times. The chain is built from TRBV7-2 and TRBJ2-7; a possible D gene is TRBD2 (6 bases). This CDR3 comprises 13 residues. Germline V gene data show CDR1 as SGHTA and CDR2 as FQGNSA. The V end was cut by 4 bases, the J end by 3 bases, with 10 bases between. The CDR3 DNA reads TGTGCCAGCAGCTGGGGGGTTGACTACGAGCAGTACTTC. Its translation is CASSWGVDYEQYF.

The rearrangement links TRBV30 to TRBJ1-6; 7 bases are a match to TRBD1. The CDR3 contains 19 residues. Trimming took 0 bases from V and 9 from J; bases not matched to a gene: 20. Germline V gene lookup returns CDR1 GTSNPN and CDR2 SVGIG (reference sequence). CDR3 sequence (DNA): TGTGCCTGGAGTGTTCCGGGGCAGGGGGTCCCGTACCCAGGTTCACCCCTCCACTTT. Protein sequence: CAWSVPGQGVPYPGSPLHF.

CDR3 nucleotides: TGCAGCGTCCAGGGTACCTACGAGCAGTACTTC. Translating it yields CSVQGTYEQYF. The chain couples TRBV29-1 to TRBJ2-7, with a weak D call TRBD1 (5 bases). The CDR3 loop spans 11 amino acids. The germline gives CDR1 SQVTM, CDR2 ANQGSEA. V shed 6 bases and J shed 2 bases, with 8 bases lying between them.

The chain employs TRBV7-6 and TRBJ1-5, with TRBD1 matching over 9 bases. This CDR3 spans 16 amino acids. CDR1 and CDR2 from the germline V gene are SGHVS and FNYEAQ. Trimming removed 4 bases from V and 0 bases from J; junction bases left unmatched: 4. CDR3 nucleotides: TGTGCCAGCAGCTCTCGACAGGGGGATAGCAATCAGCCCCAGCATTTT. This gives the protein CASSSRQGDSNQPQHF.